This T cell receptor beta chain was recovered during a study of T cells expressing NK-cell markers. Overall study findings and caveats: Top CD8+ clonotypes included the dominant CD3+CD56+NKG2C+ clonotypes in roughly 6 donors.

As for this clonotype: Its antigen remains unidentified.

TCRdb processed the 5' RACE reads again and assigns one entry to each CDR3 protein, with no DNA. The ten most abundant clones cover about 19% of a sample with over 150,000 distinct CDR3 sequences. Per the germline V gene, CDR1 is MNHEY and CDR2 is SMNVEV (reference sequence). CDR3 length: 12 residues. The sequencing sample was made of blood T cells: a sorted CD56 or NKG2C T cell subset, CD4+ or CD8+ T cells, or bulk PBMC T cells (not recorded which). The chain joins TRBV27 to TRBJ1-6. This TCR came from a man aged 18 to 69 in good health. The CDR3 loop reads CASSFFNSPLHF.